This record concerns one TCR beta chain sequence. In this sample, this clone turned up a few times. Its antigen is not yet known. The input lacks base qualities; no much larger clone sits a single base away. The data are from a study of radiation and T cells in renal cell carcinoma (dated by TCRdb to 2020 to 2021). About the investigation overall: Samples were obtained from a clinical trial, in which 15 Gy stereotactic body radiation therapy was delivered to primary renal cell carcinomas and nephrectomy was performed 4 weeks later. In total, 50 or so samples underwent TCR beta sequencing: around 25 tumors plus 27 peripheral blood samples. Across all 53 samples, under 5,000,000 unique CDR3 nucleotide sequences encoding some 3,000,000 unique CDR3 amino acid sequences were identified. Results and caveats for the whole study, not just this receptor: An increase in top tumor clonotypes in blood was observed from baseline to 2 weeks post-radiation, followed by contraction by 4 weeks, which was taken to suggest transient expansion of tumor-resident clones. No pretreatment tumor biopsies were available, so the baseline intratumoral presence of clonotypes could not be determined. Dynamics of the blood repertoire were not tracked past 4 weeks after treatment. Effects of radiation dose or scheduling on the TCR repertoire could not be addressed with the single-armed trial design.

Following the manufacturer's recommendations, the immunoSEQ kit was used to generate TCR beta libraries from genomic DNA. For library preparation, a first multiplex PCR was performed with proprietary primers, followed by a second PCR in which unique barcodes were added, and bead cleanups were performed after each round. A kit-provided positive control reaction and a negative control reaction were included in every sample batch. The final libraries were assessed on an Agilent 4200 TapeStation D1000 ScreenTape, pooled by volume, and quantified by qPCR. Sequencing ran on an Illumina NextSeq500 with a MidOutput 150-cycle cartridge, using 156 Read1 and 15 Index1 cycles with kit custom primers. The pooled library was loaded at roughly 0.94 pM with a roughly 22% PhiX control spike-in. The published analysis was carried out like this. The vendor-processed data were analyzed in R, and a clonotype was defined as all T cells that share the same CDR3 nucleotide sequence. For clone abundance analyses, frequencies were normalized to the 10,000 most abundant clones per sample. Public T cell clones, which averaged fewer than five per sample, were removed prior to analysis. Tumor-enriched clonotypes and baseline blood-enriched clonotypes were defined as those with an abundance difference of at least 32-fold between compartments. A beta-binomial differential abundance model was used to identify clonotypes that were expanded or contracted between blood time points. The Baroni-Urbani and Buser coefficient was used to measure tumor-blood repertoire similarity, and groups were compared with two-tailed Wilcoxon tests in R. The table comes from immuneACCESS by way of TCRdb, which keeps in-frame sequences with V and J called. Part of the clones is missing from these tables; in studies checked, under half for an unresolved V gene and the rest for unknown reasons. V and J calls and clone size are those listed in that table; D and trimming were worked out from the DNA. This sample has about 130,000 clones in its table, and about 88% of those were observed once. Of the sample, approximately 12% falls within the top ten clones.

The germline V gene specifies SGDLS as CDR1 and YYNGEE as CDR2. From cysteine to phenylalanine, the CDR3 is 13 amino acids long. Solely the CDR3 DNA is kept, with 39 bases framed from the first base. V is cut by 3 bases and J by 1 base, and the space between the germline ends is 7 bases. Taken with the paper, the label for time point translates to: baseline pretreatment blood. Explained via the paper, the treatment or condition label denotes: 15 Gy SBRT to primary tumor, nephrectomy 4 weeks later. To follow tumor-enriched clonotypes, peripheral blood was collected serially from radiation-treated patients at baseline and again at 2 weeks and 4 weeks after SBRT. Renal cell carcinoma with clear cell pathology was present in all patients. The QIAamp DNA Blood Mini Kit (Qiagen) was used to prepare genomic DNA for TCR sequencing. The analyses included just those samples that passed every quality control check.

This receptor was identified in a woman aged 45-59 years with renal cell carcinoma. The chain is encoded by TRBV9 joined to TRBJ1-1; the D gene cannot be named for sure. The sequencing here drew on blood, taken from a patient whose treatment included radiotherapy and nephrectomy. The CDR3 has the sequence CASSASGNTEAFF. The sequenced DNA: TGTGCCAGCAGCGCTTCCGGGAACACTGAAGCTTTCTTT.